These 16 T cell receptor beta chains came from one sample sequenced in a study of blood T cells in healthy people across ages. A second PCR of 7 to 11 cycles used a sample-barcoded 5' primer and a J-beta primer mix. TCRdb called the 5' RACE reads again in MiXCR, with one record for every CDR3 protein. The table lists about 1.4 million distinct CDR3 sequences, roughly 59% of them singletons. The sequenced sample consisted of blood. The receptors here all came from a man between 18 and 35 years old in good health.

This chain's CDR3 is CASSQDFGYRSYEQYF. CDR3 in DNA: TGCGCCAGCAGCCAAGATTTCGGGTACCGCTCCTACGAGCAGTACTTC. V usage is TRBV4-1 and J usage is TRBJ2-7; unclear D gene. V was pared by 0 bases and J by 0 bases, with 12 bases between. This CDR3 is built from 16 residues. Germline CDR1 and CDR2: MGHRA and YSYEKL.

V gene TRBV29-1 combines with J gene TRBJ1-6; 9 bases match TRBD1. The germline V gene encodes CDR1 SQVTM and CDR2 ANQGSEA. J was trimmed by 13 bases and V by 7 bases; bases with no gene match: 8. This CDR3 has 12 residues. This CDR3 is CSARQGVGPLHF. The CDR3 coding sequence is TGCAGCGCCAGACAGGGGGTGGGTCCCCTCCACTTT.

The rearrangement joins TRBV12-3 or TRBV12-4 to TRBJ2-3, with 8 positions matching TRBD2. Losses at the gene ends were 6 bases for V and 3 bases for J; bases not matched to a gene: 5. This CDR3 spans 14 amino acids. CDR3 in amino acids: CASRESGGTDTQYF. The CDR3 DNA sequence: TGTGCCAGCAGGGAAAGCGGGGGAACAGATACGCAGTATTTT.

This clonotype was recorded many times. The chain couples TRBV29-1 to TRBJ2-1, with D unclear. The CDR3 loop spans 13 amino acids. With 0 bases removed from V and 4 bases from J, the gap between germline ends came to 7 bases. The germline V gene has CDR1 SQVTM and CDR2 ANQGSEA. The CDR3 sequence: CSVEDLEYNEQFF. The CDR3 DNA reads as TGCAGCGTTGAAGACCTGGAGTACAATGAGCAGTTCTTC.

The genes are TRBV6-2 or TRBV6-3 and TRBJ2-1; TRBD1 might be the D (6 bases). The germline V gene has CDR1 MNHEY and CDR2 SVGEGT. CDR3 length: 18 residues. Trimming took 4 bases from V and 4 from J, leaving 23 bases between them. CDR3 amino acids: CASSSRVLTGQRYNEQFF. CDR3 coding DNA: TGTGCCAGCAGTTCAAGGGTCCTTACGGGACAAAGATACAATGAGCAGTTCTTC.

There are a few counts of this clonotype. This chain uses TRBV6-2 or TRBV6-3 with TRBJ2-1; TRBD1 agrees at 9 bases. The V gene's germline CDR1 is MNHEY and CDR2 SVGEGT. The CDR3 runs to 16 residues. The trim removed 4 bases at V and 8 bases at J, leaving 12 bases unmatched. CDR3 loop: CASSCDRDREDDEQFF. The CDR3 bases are TGTGCCAGCAGTTGCGACCGGGACAGGGAAGACGATGAGCAGTTCTTC.

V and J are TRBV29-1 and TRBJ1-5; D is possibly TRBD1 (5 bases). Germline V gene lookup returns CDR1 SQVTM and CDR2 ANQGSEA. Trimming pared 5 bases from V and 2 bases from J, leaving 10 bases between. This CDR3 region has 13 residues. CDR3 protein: CSVQGTGNQPQHF. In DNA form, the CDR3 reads TGCAGCGTTCAGGGAACGGGCAATCAGCCCCAGCATTTT.

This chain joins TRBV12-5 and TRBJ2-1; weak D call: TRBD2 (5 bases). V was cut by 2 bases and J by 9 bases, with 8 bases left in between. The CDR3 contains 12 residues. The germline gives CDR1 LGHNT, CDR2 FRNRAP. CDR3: CASGLLEGEQFF. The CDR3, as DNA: TGTGCTAGTGGTTTGTTAGAGGGTGAGCAGTTCTTC.

The CDR3 nucleotides read TGTGCCAGCAGCCAAGTAATCAGGGCCGGGGCCAACGTCCTGACTTTC. Translating it yields CASSQVIRAGANVLTF. This sequence joins TRBV4-2 and TRBJ2-6, with a weak D call TRBD1 (5 bases). Germline V gives CDR1 LGHNA, CDR2 YNFKEQ. V was pared by 1 base and J by 4 bases, with 11 bases between. The CDR3 totals 16 residues.

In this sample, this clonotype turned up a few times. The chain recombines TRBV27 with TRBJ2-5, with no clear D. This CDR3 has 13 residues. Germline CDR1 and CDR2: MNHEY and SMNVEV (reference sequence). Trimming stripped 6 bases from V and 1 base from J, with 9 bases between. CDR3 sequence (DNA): TGTGCCAGCAGATACAGCCTCCAAGAGACCCAGTACTTC. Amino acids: CASRYSLQETQYF.

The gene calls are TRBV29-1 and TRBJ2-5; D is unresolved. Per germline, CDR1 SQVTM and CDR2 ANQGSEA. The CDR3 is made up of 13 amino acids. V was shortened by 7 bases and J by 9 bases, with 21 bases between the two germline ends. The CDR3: CSGALDRQEPQYF. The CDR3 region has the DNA TGCAGCGGGGCCCTAGACCGCCAGGAGCCCCAGTACTTC.

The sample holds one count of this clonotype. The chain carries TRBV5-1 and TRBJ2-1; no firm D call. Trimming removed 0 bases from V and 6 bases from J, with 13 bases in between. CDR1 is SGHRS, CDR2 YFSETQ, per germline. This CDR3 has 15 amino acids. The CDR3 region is CASSLVMFSPNEQFF. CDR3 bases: TGCGCCAGCAGCTTGGTCATGTTTTCCCCCAATGAGCAGTTCTTC.

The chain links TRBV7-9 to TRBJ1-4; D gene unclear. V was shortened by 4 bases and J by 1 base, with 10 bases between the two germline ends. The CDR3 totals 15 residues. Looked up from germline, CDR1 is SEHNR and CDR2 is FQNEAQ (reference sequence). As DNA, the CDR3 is TGTGCCAGCAGCTCTGTGGACTTAACTAATGAAAAACTGTTTTTT. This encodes CASSSVDLTNEKLFF.

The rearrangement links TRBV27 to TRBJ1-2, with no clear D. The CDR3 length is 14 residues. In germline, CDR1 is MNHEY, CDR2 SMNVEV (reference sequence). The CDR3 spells CATTGLRANYGYTF. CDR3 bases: TGTGCTACGACCGGGCTCCGAGCTAACTATGGCTACACCTTC.

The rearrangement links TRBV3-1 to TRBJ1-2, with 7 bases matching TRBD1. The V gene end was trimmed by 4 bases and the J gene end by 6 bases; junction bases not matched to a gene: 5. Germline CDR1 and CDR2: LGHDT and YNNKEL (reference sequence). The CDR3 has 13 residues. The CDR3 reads CASSRDSNNGYTF. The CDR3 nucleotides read TGTGCCAGCAGCCGGGACAGCAATAATGGCTACACCTTC.

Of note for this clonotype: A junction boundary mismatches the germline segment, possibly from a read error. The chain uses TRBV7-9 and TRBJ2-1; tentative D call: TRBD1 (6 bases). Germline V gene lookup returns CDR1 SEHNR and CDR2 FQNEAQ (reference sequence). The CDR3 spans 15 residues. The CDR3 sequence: CAGSFRDTWYNEQFF. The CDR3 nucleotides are TGTGCCGGCAGCTTCCGGGACACATGGTACAATGAGCAGTTCTTC.